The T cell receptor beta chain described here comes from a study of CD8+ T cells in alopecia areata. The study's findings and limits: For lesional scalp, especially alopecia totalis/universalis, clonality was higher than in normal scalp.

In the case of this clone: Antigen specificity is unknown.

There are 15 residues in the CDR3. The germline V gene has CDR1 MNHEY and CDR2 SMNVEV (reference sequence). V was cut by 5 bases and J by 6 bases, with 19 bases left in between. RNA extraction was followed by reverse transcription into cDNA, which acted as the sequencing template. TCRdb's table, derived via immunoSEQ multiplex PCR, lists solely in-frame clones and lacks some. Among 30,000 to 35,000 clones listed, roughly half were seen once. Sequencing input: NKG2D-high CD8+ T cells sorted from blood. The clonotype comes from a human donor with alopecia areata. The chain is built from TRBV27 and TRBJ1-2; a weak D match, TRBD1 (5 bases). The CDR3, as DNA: TGTGCCAGCAGTCCGATACGGACCTGGGGGGATGGCTACACCTTC. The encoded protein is CASSPIRTWGDGYTF.